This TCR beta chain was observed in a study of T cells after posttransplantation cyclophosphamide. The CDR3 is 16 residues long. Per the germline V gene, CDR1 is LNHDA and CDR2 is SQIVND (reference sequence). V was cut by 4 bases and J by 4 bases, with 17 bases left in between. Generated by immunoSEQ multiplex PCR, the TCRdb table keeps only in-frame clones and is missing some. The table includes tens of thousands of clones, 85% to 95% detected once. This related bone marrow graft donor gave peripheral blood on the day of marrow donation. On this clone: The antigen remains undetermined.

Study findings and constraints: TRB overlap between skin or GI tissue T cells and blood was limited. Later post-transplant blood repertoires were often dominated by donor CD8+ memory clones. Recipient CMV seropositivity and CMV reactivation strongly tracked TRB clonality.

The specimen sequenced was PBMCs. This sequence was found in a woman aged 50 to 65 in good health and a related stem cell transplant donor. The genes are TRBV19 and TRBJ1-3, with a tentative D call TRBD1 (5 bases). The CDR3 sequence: CASSSFDSPIGNTIYF. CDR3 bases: TGTGCCAGTAGTAGCTTCGACAGTCCTATCGGAAACACCATATATTTT.